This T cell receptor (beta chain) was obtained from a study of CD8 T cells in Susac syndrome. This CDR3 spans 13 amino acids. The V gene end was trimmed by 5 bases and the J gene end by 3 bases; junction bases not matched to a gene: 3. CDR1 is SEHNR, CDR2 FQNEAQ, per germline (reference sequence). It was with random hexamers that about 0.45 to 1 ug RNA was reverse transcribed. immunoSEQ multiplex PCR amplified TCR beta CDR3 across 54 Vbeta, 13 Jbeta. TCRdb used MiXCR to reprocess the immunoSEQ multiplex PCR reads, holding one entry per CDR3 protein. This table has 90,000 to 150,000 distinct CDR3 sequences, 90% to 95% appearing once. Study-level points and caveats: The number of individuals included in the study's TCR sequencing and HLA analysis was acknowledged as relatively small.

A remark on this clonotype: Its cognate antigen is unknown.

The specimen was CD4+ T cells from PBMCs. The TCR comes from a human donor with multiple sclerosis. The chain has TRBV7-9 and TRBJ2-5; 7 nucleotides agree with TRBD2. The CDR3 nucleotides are TGTGCCAGCAGCCGGGGGAGGGAAGAGACCCAGTACTTC. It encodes CASSRGREETQYF.